The clone carrying this T cell receptor beta chain was recorded many times. This CDR3 is built from 15 residues. CDR1 and CDR2 (germline): MGHRA, YSYEKL. J lost 4 bases, V lost 1 base, and 3 bases had no gene match. It was with a sample-barcoded 5' primer and a J-beta primer mix that a second PCR of roughly 7 to 12 cycles was run. Each of the samples gave a minimum of 3 million paired-end reads that contained CDR3. TCRdb called the 5' RACE reads again in MiXCR, with one record for every CDR3 protein. The sample consists of hundreds of thousands of distinct CDR3 sequences, under 30% of them appearing once. This specimen belongs to a study of blood T cells in healthy people across ages. The donors, all healthy, were Caucasians living in Russia, aged roughly 6 to 100.

The genes are TRBV4-1 and TRBJ1-2, with 10 positions matching TRBD1. This receptor was taken from a woman aged 80 or over in good health. The sequenced sample consisted of blood. The CDR3 sequence is CASSQGQGAGYGYTF. CDR3 coding DNA: TGCGCCAGCAGCCAAGGACAGGGGGCTGGCTATGGCTACACCTTC.